These 29 T cell receptor beta chains originate from one sample sequenced in a study of cytomegalovirus exposure and HLA in healthy donors. The PCR made use of 60 Vbeta and 13 Jbeta primers. Sequencing used immunoSEQ multiplex PCR; TCRdb keeps in-frame clones, though not all of them. Of more than 95,000 clones listed, roughly four fifths are singletons. The sequenced sample consisted of PBMCs. The receptors originated from a man aged 45-60 years in good health and CMV-seropositive.

This chain joins TRBV14 and TRBJ2-1, with 8 bases identical to TRBD1. The CDR3 has 15 residues. CDR1 is SGHDN and CDR2 is FVKESK in the germline V gene. V lost 6 bases, J lost 2 bases, and 6 bases stayed unmatched. CDR3 in DNA: TGTGCCAGCAGTCAACAGGGGGGACCCTACAATGAGCAGTTCTTC. It specifies CASSQQGGPYNEQFF.

The gene calls are TRBV5-1 and TRBJ2-7; 9 nucleotides agree with TRBD1. V lost 0 bases to trimming and J lost 0 bases; unmatched junction nucleotides: 7. In germline, CDR1 is SGHRS, CDR2 YFSETQ. The CDR3 spans 17 residues. The CDR3 sequence: CASSLAFGQGISYEQYF. The CDR3 nucleotides read TGCGCCAGCAGCTTGGCCTTCGGACAGGGGATCTCCTACGAGCAGTACTTC.

The DNA of the CDR3 is TGTGCCAGCAGCTCTCCTACAGGGGGCCTTAATGAAAAACTGTTTTTT. This gives the protein CASSSPTGGLNEKLFF. This chain connects TRBV7-9 to TRBJ1-4; 9 nucleotides line up with TRBD1. Germline CDR1 is SEHNR and CDR2 is FQNEAQ (reference sequence). There are 16 residues in the CDR3. V shed 4 bases and J 4 bases; nucleotides not matched to a gene: 7.

This sequence joins TRBV15 and TRBJ2-1, with 10 nucleotides matching TRBD1. The CDR3 is made up of 17 amino acids. Per germline, CDR1 LNHNV and CDR2 YYDKDF (reference sequence). V lost 3 bases to trimming and J lost 9 bases; unmatched junction nucleotides: 14. The CDR3 region is CATSRARPGTGDAEQFF. In DNA form, the CDR3 reads TGTGCCACCAGCAGGGCCCGACCCGGGACAGGGGACGCTGAGCAGTTCTTC.

This clone was recorded once. The chain links TRBV18 to TRBJ1-6; D is unclear. The CDR3 length is 15 residues. With 6 bases removed from V and 2 bases from J, the gap between germline ends came to 11 bases. The germline CDR1 and CDR2 sequences are KGHSH and LQKENI. The CDR3 nucleotides are TGTGCCAGCTCCCCTACTCAGGCCTATAATTCACCCCTCCACTTT. It is translated as CASSPTQAYNSPLHF.

The chain carries TRBV6-1 and TRBJ2-3, with 13 bases that match TRBD2. The CDR3 covers 19 residues. Per germline, CDR1 MNHNS and CDR2 SASEGT. After removal of 4 bases from V and 2 bases from J, the junction contained 12 bases not matched to a gene. The DNA of the CDR3 is TGTGCCAGCAGTGCTTACGGGACTAGCGGGATTCCTTCCACAGATACGCAGTATTTT. It codes for CASSAYGTSGIPSTDTQYF.

The V gene is TRBV10-1, the J gene TRBJ1-4; D not resolved. Trimming took off 0 bases at V and 1 base at J, with 9 bases between the two ends. CDR1 WNHNN and CDR2 SYGVQD come from the germline V gene (reference sequence). The CDR3 loop spans 16 amino acids. The CDR3 loop reads CASSESPGGTNEKLFF. The CDR3 coding sequence is TGCGCCAGCAGTGAGTCCCCAGGTGGAACTAATGAAAAACTGTTTTTT.

Written as DNA, the CDR3 is TGTGCCAGCTCACCCTCGACCTCCGGGATCAATGAAAAACTGTTTTTT. Its protein is CASSPSTSGINEKLFF. V is TRBV18 and J is TRBJ1-4; D uncertain. Germline assignment: CDR1 KGHSH and CDR2 LQKENI. V gave up 3 bases and J gave up 5 bases, with 16 bases separating them. This CDR3 comprises 16 residues.

The chain joins TRBV5-1 to TRBJ2-3; 7 bases are shared with TRBD2. Germline V gene lookup returns CDR1 SGHRS and CDR2 YFSETQ. The CDR3 is 13 residues long. V lost 4 bases and J lost 6; bases outside the gene matches: 5. In nucleotides, the CDR3 is TGCGCCAGCAGCCCGATCGGGGGGGATACGCAGTATTTT. Its protein is CASSPIGGDTQYF.

This clone was found a few times. This chain uses TRBV5-1 with TRBJ2-7, with a weak D call TRBD1 (7 bases). Trimming shortened V by 2 bases and J by 4 bases, and 13 bases separated the two germline ends. Germline assignment: CDR1 SGHRS and CDR2 YFSETQ. This CDR3 is built from 14 residues. CDR3: CASSLNRGGYEQYF. CDR3 nucleotide sequence: TGCGCCAGCAGCTTAAACAGGGGAGGATACGAGCAGTACTTC.

This chain connects TRBV28 to TRBJ1-5; 10 nucleotides match TRBD1. The V and J ends lost 4 bases and 7 bases, in that order; junction bases with no gene match: 7. Germline CDR1 MDHEN, CDR2 SYDVKM. This CDR3 contains 15 residues. CDR3 amino acids: CASSSRDRGRQPQHF. In nucleotides, the CDR3 is TGTGCCAGCAGTTCCCGGGACAGGGGTCGCCAGCCCCAGCATTTT.

The DNA for the CDR3 is TGCGCCAGCAGCCAGGGGACAGGCCCTTTGAACGAGCAGTACTTC. Translation gives CASSQGTGPLNEQYF. This chain connects TRBV5-1 to TRBJ2-5; 8 bases line up with TRBD1. The J call may be faulty, since TRBJ2-7 better matches the DNA end. This CDR3 spans 15 amino acids. The germline gives CDR1 SGHRS, CDR2 YFSETQ.

CDR3 DNA sequence: TGCGCCAGCAGCTTTCGGTCAGGGGGCAACTATGGCTACACCTTC. Its translation: CASSFRSGGNYGYTF. This chain links TRBV5-1 with TRBJ1-2, with 8 bases fitting TRBD1. Germline CDR1 and CDR2: SGHRS and YFSETQ. Trimming removed 2 bases from V and 2 bases from J; junction bases left unmatched: 5. This CDR3 spans 15 amino acids.

This chain connects TRBV18 to TRBJ2-7, with a possible D match to TRBD2 (5 bases). V lost 8 bases, J lost 2 bases, and 13 bases lay in between. CDR1 and CDR2 (germline): KGHSH, LQKENI. The CDR3 is made up of 13 amino acids. CDR3 DNA sequence: TGTGCCAGCCTGGGAGAGTACCCCTACGAGCAGTACTTC. Amino acids: CASLGEYPYEQYF.

There are a few counts of this clone. The chain has TRBV18 and TRBJ2-7, with 7 positions matching TRBD2. The germline gives CDR1 KGHSH, CDR2 LQKENI. Unmatched junction bases numbered 3, after V lost 2 bases and J lost 2 bases. This CDR3 has 14 amino acids. CDR3 residues: CASSPSSGTYEQYF. The CDR3 DNA is TGTGCCAGCTCACCATCTAGCGGCACCTACGAGCAGTACTTC.

This clone occurred a few times. DNA for the CDR3: TGTGCCAGCAGTTTTTTTAGCGGGAGGCCACAGTACTTC. Residues: CASSFFSGRPQYF. The chain recombines TRBV28 with TRBJ2-7, with 10 positions matching TRBD2. V shed 3 bases, J shed 10 bases, and the junction held 6 bases outside the gene matches. The CDR3 sequence is 13 residues long. Germline CDR1 and CDR2: MDHEN and SYDVKM.

This clone was detected once. An end of the junction differs from the germline gene, which may be a read error. J is TRBJ2-1 and V is TRBV5-1, with 8 bases aligning to TRBD2. The CDR3 contains 15 residues. Germline CDR1 SGHRS, CDR2 YFSETQ. The CDR3 protein is CASRTSGSSYNEQLF. DNA of the CDR3: TGCGCCAGCCGGACGAGCGGGAGCTCCTACAATGAGCAGCTCTTC.

The rearrangement joins TRBV4-3 to TRBJ2-5, with TRBD1 matching over 7 bases. The CDR3 length is 16 residues. CDR1 and CDR2 from the germline V gene are LGHNA and YSLEER. Trimming removed 0 bases from V and 4 bases from J; junction bases left unmatched: 8. The CDR3 DNA is TGCGCCAGCAGCCAAGATATCAGGGACAGAGTAGAGACCCAGTACTTC. It encodes CASSQDIRDRVETQYF.

This chain links TRBV5-1 with TRBJ2-5; 10 nucleotides agree with TRBD2. V was pared by 4 bases and J by 5 bases, with 8 bases of the junction left unmatched. This CDR3 has 15 amino acids. Germline CDR1 is SGHRS and CDR2 is YFSETQ. The CDR3 nucleotides read TGCGCCAGCAGCGGTCTAGCGGGAGATGGCGAGACCCAGTACTTC. It is translated as CASSGLAGDGETQYF.

This clone has only a few counts. The rearrangement joins TRBV5-8 to TRBJ2-5, with a tentative D call TRBD2 (5 bases). In germline, CDR1 is SGHTS, CDR2 YDEGEE. The CDR3 extends over 16 amino acids. Trimming left V 4 bases short and J 11 bases short, with 27 bases between. The CDR3, as DNA: TGTGCCAGCAGCCCCGCGGGCAGGCCTGCGGAAGGAGAGCAGTACTTC. This gives the protein CASSPAGRPAEGEQYF.

The rearrangement joins TRBV11-2 to TRBJ2-1; TRBD2 is a possible D gene (6 bases). The CDR3 loop spans 15 amino acids. Trimming removed 4 bases at V and 1 base at J, with 11 bases between. Per the germline V gene, CDR1 is SGHAT and CDR2 is FQNNGV. The CDR3: CASSSGSGSYNEQFF. The CDR3 DNA sequence: TGTGCCAGCAGCTCGGGCAGCGGGTCCTACAATGAGCAGTTCTTC.

The chain combines TRBV5-6 with TRBJ2-5; TRBD1 matches at 7 bases. Trimming removed 3 bases from V and 4 bases from J; junction bases left unmatched: 6. In germline, CDR1 is SGHDT, CDR2 YYEEEE. This CDR3 has 14 residues. CDR3 in DNA: TGTGCCAGCAGCTCCGGACAGGTCGGAGAGACCCAGTACTTC. It translates to CASSSGQVGETQYF. Combining the CDR3 with reference TRBV5-6 and TRBJ2-5 gives the whole variable domain DAGVTQSPTHLIKTRGQQVTLRCSPKSGHDTVSWYQQALGQGPQFIFQYYEEEERQRGNFPDRFSGHQFPNYSSELNVNALLLGDSALYLCASSSGQVGETQYFGPGTRLLVL.

The chain couples TRBV4-2 to TRBJ2-7, with 7 bases lining up with TRBD1. The germline gives CDR1 LGHNA, CDR2 YNFKEQ. The junction had 5 bases not matched to a gene; V was cut back by 2 bases and J by 7 bases. CDR3 size: 13 residues. CDR3 sequence (DNA): TGTGCCAGCAGCCAACAGCAGGACAGGGAGCAGTACTTC. Its protein product is CASSQQQDREQYF.

This rearrangement joins TRBV5-1 to TRBJ2-3; 13 positions agree with TRBD2. Germline CDR1 reads SGHRS; CDR2 reads YFSETQ. There are 16 residues in the CDR3. V shed 4 bases and J 2 bases; nucleotides not matched to a gene: 4. This CDR3 reads CASSPGLAGATDTQYF. In DNA form, the CDR3 reads TGCGCCAGCAGCCCCGGACTAGCGGGGGCCACAGATACGCAGTATTTT.

The chain combines TRBV7-2 with TRBJ2-7; D gene uncertain. Looked up from germline, CDR1 is SGHTA and CDR2 is FQGNSA. CDR3 length: 18 amino acids. The ends were cut back, 4 bases at V and 5 bases at J, with 27 bases in the middle. The CDR3 nucleotides are TGTGCCAGCAGCTCAGCCGGTGGTATAGGAGATCTTTTCAACGAGCAGTACTTC. This gives the protein CASSSAGGIGDLFNEQYF.

The rearrangement uses TRBV11-3 and TRBJ2-1; 8 positions agree with TRBD2. The CDR3 runs 16 residues. The germline CDR1 and CDR2 sequences are SGHNT and YENEEA. J lost 4 bases, V lost 4 bases, and 9 bases had no gene match. The CDR3 bases are TGTGCCAGCAGCTCCGATGGCCAGCGGGGGTACAATGAGCAGTTCTTC. Amino acid sequence: CASSSDGQRGYNEQFF.

The chain couples TRBV9 to TRBJ2-7; TRBD1 aligns across 7 bases. The J segment lost 7 bases and the V segment lost 0 bases, leaving 10 bases of the junction unmatched. The CDR3 sequence is 15 residues long. In germline, CDR1 is SGDLS, CDR2 YYNGEE. CDR3 in amino acids: CASSVEGTVGREQYF. CDR3 bases: TGTGCCAGCAGCGTAGAAGGGACAGTGGGTCGAGAGCAGTACTTC.

The chain links TRBV29-1 to TRBJ1-1, with unresolved D. V was pared by 6 bases and J by 6 bases, with 14 bases between. Germline lookup yields CDR1 SQVTM and CDR2 ANQGSEA. This CDR3 is built from 12 residues. CDR3 protein: CSVNVVRAEAFF. DNA of the CDR3: TGCAGCGTCAATGTCGTTCGGGCTGAAGCTTTCTTT.

This sequence joins TRBV2 and TRBJ2-7, with TRBD1 as a possible D gene (6 bases). V was shortened by 4 bases and J by 6 bases, with 22 bases between the two germline ends. The CDR3 is made up of 16 amino acids. Germline assignment: CDR1 SNHLY and CDR2 FYNNEI. The DNA of the CDR3 is TGTGCCAGCAGTGCCGGAACAGGGACGGGGTTTTTCGAGCAGTACTTC. As protein: CASSAGTGTGFFEQYF.